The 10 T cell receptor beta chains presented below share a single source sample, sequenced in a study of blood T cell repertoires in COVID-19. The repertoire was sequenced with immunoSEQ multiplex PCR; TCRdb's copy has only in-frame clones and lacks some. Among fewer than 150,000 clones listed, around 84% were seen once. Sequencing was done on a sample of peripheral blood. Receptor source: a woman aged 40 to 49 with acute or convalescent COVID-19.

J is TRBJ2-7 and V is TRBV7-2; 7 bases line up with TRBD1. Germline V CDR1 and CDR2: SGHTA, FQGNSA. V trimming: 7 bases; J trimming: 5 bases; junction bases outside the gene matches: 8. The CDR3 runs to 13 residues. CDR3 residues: CASNPTGSHEQYF. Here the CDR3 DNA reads TGTGCCAGCAACCCGACAGGGAGCCACGAGCAGTACTTC.

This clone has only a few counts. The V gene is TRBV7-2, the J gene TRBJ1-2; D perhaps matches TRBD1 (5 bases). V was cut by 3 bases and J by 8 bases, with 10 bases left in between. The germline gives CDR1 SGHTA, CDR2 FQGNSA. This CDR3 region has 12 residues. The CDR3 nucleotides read TGTGCCAGCAGCTTTTCAGGGTTAGGCTACACCTTC. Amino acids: CASSFSGLGYTF.

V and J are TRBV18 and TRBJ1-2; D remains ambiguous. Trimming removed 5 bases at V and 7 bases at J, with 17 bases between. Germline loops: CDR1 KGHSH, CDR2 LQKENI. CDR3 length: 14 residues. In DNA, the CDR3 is TGTGCCAGCTCATCTACCGACACGGCGGGTGGCTACACCTTC. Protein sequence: CASSSTDTAGGYTF.

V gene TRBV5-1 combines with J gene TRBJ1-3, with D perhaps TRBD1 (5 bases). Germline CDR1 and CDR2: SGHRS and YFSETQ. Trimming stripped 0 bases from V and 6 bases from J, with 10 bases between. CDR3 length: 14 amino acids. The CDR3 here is CASSLGGEANTIYF. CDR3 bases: TGCGCCAGCAGCTTGGGAGGGGAGGCAAACACCATATATTTT.

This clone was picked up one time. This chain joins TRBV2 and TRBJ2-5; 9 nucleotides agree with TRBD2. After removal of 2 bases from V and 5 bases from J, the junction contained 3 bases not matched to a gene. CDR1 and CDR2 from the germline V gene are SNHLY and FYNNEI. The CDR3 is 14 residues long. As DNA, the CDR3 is TGTGCCAGCAGTGAATGGCTAGCGGGGGAGACCCAGTACTTC. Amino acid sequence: CASSEWLAGETQYF.

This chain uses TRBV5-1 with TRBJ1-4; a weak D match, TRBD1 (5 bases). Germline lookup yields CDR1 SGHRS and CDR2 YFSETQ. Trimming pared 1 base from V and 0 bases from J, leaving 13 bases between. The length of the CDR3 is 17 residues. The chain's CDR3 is CASSLFGGDATNEKLFF. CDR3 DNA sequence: TGCGCCAGCAGCTTGTTCGGGGGTGACGCAACTAATGAAAAACTGTTTTTT.

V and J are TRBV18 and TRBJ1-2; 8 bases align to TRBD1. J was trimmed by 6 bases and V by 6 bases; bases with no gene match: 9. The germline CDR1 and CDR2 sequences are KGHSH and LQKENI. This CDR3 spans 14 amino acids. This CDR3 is CASSTLGQGDGYTF. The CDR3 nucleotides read TGTGCCAGCTCTACCTTAGGACAGGGAGATGGCTACACCTTC. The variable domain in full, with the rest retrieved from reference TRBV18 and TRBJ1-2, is NAGVMQNPRHLVRRRGQEARLRCSPMKGHSHVYWYRQLPEEGLKFMVYLQKENIIDESGMPKERFSAEFPKEGPSILRIQQVVRGDSAAYFCASSTLGQGDGYTFGSGTRLTVV.

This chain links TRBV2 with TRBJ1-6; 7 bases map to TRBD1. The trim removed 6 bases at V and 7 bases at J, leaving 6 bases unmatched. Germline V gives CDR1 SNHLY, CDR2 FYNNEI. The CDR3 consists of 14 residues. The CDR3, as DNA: TGTGCCAGCAGATTGACAGGGACCAATTCACCCCTCCACTTT. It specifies CASRLTGTNSPLHF.

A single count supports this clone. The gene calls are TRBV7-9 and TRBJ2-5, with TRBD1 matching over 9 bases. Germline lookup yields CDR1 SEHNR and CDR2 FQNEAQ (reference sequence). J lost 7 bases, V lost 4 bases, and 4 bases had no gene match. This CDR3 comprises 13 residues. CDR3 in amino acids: CASSSQGAGTQYF. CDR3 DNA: TGTGCCAGCAGCTCACAGGGGGCAGGGACCCAGTACTTC.

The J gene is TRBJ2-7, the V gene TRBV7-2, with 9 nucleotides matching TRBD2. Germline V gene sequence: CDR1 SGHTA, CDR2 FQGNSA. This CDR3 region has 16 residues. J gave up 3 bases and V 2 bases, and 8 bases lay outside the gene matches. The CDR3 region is CASSLSRTSAYYEQYF. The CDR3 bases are TGTGCCAGCAGCTTAAGTCGGACTAGCGCGTACTACGAGCAGTACTTC.